Detailed here is one TCR beta chain. Its antigen is undetermined. A junction boundary mismatches the germline segment, possibly from a read error. This entry comes from a study of shared clonotypes between healthy human individuals. General study points: Of the naive CD4 clonotypes, around 4.8% were shared across a handful of donors. Since donors were few, the genetic and exposure-history diversity represented was limited.

Repertoires were generated with immunoSEQ multiplex PCR, while TCRdb's copy carries only in-frame clones and drops some. The data show around 2.5 million clones, over 85% seen once. This CDR3 region has 14 residues. Germline loops: CDR1 MNHEY, CDR2 SMNVEV (reference sequence). Every donor, a Caucasian adult, lived in Nashville, Tennessee. The sequencing sample was made of naive CD4+ T cells from PBMCs. The subset was: CD45RA+ positively selected. This receptor was obtained from a man younger than 30 in good health. Some clones in this sample may be carry-over from other donors' samples. The J gene is TRBJ1-5, the V gene TRBV27; D remains ambiguous. Here the CDR3 reads CASSLTGQSLPRHF. The CDR3 nucleotides read TGTGCCAGCAGTTTAACCGGGCAGTCGTTACCCCGGCATTTT.